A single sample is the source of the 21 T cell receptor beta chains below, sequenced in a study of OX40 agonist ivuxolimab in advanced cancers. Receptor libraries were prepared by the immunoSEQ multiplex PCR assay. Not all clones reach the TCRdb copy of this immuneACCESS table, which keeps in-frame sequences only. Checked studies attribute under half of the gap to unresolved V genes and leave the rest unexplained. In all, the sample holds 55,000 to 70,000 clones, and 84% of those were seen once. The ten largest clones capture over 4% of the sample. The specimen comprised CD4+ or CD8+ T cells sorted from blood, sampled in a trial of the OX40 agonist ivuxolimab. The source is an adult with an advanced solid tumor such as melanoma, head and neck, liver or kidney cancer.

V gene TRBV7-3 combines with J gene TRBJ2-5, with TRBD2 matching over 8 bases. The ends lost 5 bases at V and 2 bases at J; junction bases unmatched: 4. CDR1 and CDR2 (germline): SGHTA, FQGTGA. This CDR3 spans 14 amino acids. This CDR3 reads CASSPGGGQETQYF. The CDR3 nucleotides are TGTGCCAGCAGCCCCGGGGGGGGACAAGAGACCCAGTACTTC.

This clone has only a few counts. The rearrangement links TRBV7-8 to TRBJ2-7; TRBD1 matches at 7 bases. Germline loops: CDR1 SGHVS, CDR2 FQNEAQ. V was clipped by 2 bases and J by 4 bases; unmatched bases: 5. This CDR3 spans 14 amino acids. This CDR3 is CASSLIGGRYEQYF. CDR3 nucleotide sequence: TGTGCCAGCAGCTTAATAGGGGGCAGGTACGAGCAGTACTTC.

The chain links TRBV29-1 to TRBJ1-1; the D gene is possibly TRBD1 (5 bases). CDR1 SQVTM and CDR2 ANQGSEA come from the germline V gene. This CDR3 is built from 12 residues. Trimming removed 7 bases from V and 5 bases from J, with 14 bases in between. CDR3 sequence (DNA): TGCAGCGCTGGTCCGGGGGTAACTGAAGCTTTCTTT. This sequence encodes CSAGPGVTEAFF. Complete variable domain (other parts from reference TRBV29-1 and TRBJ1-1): SAVISQKPSRDICQRGTSLTIQCQVDSQVTMMFWYRQQPGQSLTLIATANQGSEATYESGFVIDKFPISRPNLTFSTLTVSNMSPEDSSIYLCSAGPGVTEAFFGQGTRLTVV.

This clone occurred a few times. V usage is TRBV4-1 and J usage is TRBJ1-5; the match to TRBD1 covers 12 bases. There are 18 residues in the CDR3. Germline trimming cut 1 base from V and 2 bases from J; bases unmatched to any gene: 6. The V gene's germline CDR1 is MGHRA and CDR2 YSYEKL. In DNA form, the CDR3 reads TGCGCCAGCAGCCAAGGGGACAGGGGGCCCGTTGGCAATCAGCCCCAGCATTTT. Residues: CASSQGDRGPVGNQPQHF.

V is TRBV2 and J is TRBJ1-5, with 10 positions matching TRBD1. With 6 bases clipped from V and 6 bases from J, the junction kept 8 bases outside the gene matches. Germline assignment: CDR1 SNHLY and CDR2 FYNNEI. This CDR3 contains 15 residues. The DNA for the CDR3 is TGTGCCAGCAGCACGGGACAGGGGAGGGGTCAGCCCCAGCATTTT. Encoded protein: CASSTGQGRGQPQHF.

This chain's CDR3 is CASSLGVAGIAYEQYF. The CDR3 DNA follows: TGCGCCAGCAGCTTGGGAGTAGCGGGAATCGCCTACGAGCAGTACTTC. The V and J genes are TRBV5-1 and TRBJ2-7, with 8 positions matching TRBD2. CDR3 length: 16 amino acids. Germline CDR1 reads SGHRS; CDR2 reads YFSETQ. With 0 bases clipped from V and 2 bases from J, the junction kept 7 bases outside the gene matches.

CDR3: CASSLALAVHEQFF. For the CDR3, the DNA is TGTGCCAGCAGTTTGGCATTAGCAGTGCATGAGCAGTTCTTC. The genes are TRBV27 and TRBJ2-1; D remains unclear. This CDR3 region has 14 residues. The V and J ends lost 3 bases and 8 bases respectively, with 14 bases between them. The germline gives CDR1 MNHEY, CDR2 SMNVEV (reference sequence).

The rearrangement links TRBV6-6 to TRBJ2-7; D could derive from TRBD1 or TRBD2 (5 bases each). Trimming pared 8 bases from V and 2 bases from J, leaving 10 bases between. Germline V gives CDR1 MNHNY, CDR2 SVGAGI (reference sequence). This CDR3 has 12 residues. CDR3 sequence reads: CASWDHPYEQYF. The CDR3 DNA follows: TGTGCCAGCTGGGACCACCCCTACGAGCAGTACTTC.

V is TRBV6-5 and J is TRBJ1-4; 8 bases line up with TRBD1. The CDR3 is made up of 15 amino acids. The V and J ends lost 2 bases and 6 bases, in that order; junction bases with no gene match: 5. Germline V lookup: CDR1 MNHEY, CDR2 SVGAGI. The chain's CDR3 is CASSYGQGRDEKLFF. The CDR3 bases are TGTGCCAGCAGTTACGGACAGGGACGCGATGAAAAACTGTTTTTT.

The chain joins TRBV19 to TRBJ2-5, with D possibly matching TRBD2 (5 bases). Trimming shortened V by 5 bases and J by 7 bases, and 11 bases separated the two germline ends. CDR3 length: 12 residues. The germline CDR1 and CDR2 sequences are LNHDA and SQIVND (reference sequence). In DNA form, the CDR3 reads TGTGCCAGTAGTGGGAGTTCCGGGACCCAGTACTTC. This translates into CASSGSSGTQYF.

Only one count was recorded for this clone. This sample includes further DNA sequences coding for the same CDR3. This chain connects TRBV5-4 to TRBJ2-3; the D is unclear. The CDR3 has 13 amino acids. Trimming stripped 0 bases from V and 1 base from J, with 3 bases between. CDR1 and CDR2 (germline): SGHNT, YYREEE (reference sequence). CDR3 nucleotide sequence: TGTGCCAGCAGCTTGGGTGGCACAGATACGCAGTATTTT. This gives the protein CASSLGGTDTQYF.

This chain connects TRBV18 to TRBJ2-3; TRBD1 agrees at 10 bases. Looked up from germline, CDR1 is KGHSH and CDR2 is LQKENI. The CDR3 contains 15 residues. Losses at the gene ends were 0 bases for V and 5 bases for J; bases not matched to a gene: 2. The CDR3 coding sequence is TGTGCCAGCTCACCACCGGGACAGGGGCTAGATACGCAGTATTTT. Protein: CASSPPGQGLDTQYF.

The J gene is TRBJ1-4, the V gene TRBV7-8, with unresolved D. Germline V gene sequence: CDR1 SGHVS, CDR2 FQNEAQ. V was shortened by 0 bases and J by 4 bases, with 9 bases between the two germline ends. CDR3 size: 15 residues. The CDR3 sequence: CASSLAAGGNEKLFF. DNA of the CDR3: TGTGCCAGCAGCTTAGCGGCAGGAGGTAATGAAAAACTGTTTTTT.

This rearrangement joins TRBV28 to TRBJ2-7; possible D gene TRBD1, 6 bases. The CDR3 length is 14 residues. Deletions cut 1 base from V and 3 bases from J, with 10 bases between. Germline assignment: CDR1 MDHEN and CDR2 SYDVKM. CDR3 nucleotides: TGTGCCAGCAGTTTATTCGGGACAAACTACGAGCAGTACTTC. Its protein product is CASSLFGTNYEQYF.

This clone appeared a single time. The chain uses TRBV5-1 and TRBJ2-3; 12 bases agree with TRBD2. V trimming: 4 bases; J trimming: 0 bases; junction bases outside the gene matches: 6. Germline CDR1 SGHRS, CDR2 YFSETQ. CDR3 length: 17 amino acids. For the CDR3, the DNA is TGCGCCAGCAGCCGACGGCTAGCGGGAGGGAGCACAGATACGCAGTATTTT. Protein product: CASSRRLAGGSTDTQYF.

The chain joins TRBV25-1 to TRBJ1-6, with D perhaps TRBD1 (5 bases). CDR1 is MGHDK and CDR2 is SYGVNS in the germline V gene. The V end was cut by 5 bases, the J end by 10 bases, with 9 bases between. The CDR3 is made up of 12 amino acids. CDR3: CASSSGRSPLHF. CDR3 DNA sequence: TGTGCCAGCAGTTCAGGGAGGTCACCCCTCCACTTT.

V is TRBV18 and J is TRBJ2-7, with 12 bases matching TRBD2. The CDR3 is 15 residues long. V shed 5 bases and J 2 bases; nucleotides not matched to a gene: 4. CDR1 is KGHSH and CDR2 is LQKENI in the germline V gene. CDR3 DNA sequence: TGTGCCAGCTCATCTAGGACTAGCGGGACCTACGAGCAGTACTTC. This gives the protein CASSSRTSGTYEQYF.

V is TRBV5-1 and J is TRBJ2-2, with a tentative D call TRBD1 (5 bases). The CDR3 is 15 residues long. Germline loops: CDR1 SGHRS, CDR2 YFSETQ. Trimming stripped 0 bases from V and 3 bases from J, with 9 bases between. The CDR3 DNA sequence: TGCGCCAGCAGCTTGGTTGGGGCCGACACCGGGGAGCTGTTTTTT. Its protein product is CASSLVGADTGELFF.

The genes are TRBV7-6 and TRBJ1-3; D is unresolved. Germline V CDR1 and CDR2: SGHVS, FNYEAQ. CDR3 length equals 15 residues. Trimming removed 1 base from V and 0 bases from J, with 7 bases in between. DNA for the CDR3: TGTGCCAGCAGCTTAGAGGGTAGCTCTGGAAACACCATATATTTT. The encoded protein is CASSLEGSSGNTIYF.

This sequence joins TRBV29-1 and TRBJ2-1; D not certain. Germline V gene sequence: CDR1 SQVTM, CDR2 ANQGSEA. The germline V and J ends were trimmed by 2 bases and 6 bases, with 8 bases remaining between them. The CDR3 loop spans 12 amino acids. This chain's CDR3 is CSVEPSTNEQFF. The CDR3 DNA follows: TGCAGCGTTGAACCCTCAACCAATGAGCAGTTCTTC.

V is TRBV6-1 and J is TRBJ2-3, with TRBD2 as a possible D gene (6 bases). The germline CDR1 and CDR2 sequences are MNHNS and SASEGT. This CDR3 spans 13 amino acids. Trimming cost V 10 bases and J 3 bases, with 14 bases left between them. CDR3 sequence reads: CATHGGLTDTQYF. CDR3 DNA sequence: TGTGCCACCCATGGGGGACTTACAGATACGCAGTATTTT.